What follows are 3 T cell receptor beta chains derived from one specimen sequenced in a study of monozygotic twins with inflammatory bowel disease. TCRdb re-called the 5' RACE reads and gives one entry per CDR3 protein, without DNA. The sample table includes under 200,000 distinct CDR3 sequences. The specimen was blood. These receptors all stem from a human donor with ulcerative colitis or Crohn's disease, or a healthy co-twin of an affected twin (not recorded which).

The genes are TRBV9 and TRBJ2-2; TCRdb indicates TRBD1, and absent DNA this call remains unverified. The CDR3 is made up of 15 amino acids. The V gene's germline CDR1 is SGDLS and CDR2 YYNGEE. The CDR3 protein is CASSVRLGATGELFF. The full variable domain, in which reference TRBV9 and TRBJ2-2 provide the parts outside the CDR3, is DSGVTQTPKHLITATGQRVTLRCSPRSGDLSVYWYQQSLDQGLQFLIQYYNGEERAKGNILERFSAQQFPDLHSELNLSSLELGDSALYFCASSVRLGATGELFFGEGSRLTVL.

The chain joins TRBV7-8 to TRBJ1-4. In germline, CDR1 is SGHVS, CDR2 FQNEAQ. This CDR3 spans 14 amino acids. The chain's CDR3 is CASSLWVSAEKLFF.

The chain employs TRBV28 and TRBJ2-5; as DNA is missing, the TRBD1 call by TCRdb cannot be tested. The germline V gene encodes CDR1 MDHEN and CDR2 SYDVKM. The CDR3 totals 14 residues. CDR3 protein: CASSLKDRGKTQYF.